This TCR beta chain originates from a study of CD8 T cells in Susac syndrome. Study observations and caveats: An acknowledgment was made by the study that its TCR sequencing and HLA analysis involved relatively few individuals.

With respect to this clonotype: Its antigen is still unknown.

CDR1 and CDR2 from the germline V gene are SQVTM and ANQGSEA. This CDR3 is built from 14 residues. Trimming cost V 1 base and J 3 bases, with 11 bases left between them. After extraction with the RNeasy kit, about 0.5 to 1 ug of the RNA was reverse transcribed using random hexamers. The authors amplified TCR beta CDR3 across 54 Vbeta and 13 Jbeta using immunoSEQ multiplex PCR. TCRdb analysed the immunoSEQ multiplex PCR reads with MiXCR anew, one entry per CDR3 protein. Of around 140,000 distinct CDR3 sequences in the sample, roughly 80% were seen once. The sequenced sample consisted of CD8+ T cells from PBMCs. The TCR sequence derives from a human donor with multiple sclerosis. The rearrangement uses TRBV29-1 and TRBJ2-3, with D possibly TRBD1 on 6 matching bases. The CDR3 sequence: CSVEGLGGTDTQYF. In DNA form, the CDR3 reads TGCAGCGTTGAAGGCCTAGGGGGAACAGATACGCAGTATTTT.